A selection of T cell receptor beta chains follows, all from one sample in a study of early T cells in non-severe SARS-CoV-2 infection. Each CDR3 protein gets one entry after TCRdb re-called the 5' RACE reads with MiXCR. The repertoire holds 20,000 to 25,000 distinct CDR3 sequences, with around 5% as singletons. The sample consisted of whole blood. Source of these receptors: an adult who was a healthcare worker with PCR-confirmed SARS-CoV-2 infection or an uninfected control (not recorded which). CDR3s include the opening cysteine and the closing phenylalanine or tryptophan. A D gene is named only where the DNA matches it firmly. Clone size, where shown, is once, few, many, or a class for clones that have expanded.

v_gene: TRBV4-2
abundance: .
j_gene: TRBJ1-1
len: 14
d_gene: TRBD1
CDR3aa: CASSQDGTGREAFF
CDR3nt: TGTGCCAGCAGCCAAGATGGGACAGGAAGAGAAGCTTTCTTT

v_gene: TRBV6-5
abundance: many
j_gene: TRBJ2-7
len: 15
d_gene: TRBD2
CDR3aa: CASRPGTSGGYEQYF
CDR3nt: TGTGCCAGCAGGCCCGGGACTAGCGGGGGATACGAGCAGTACTTC

v_gene: TRBV5-4
abundance: many
j_gene: TRBJ1-6
len: 15
d_gene: .
CDR3aa: CASSTNRGRNSPLHF
CDR3nt: TGTGCCAGCAGCACGAACAGAGGTCGTAATTCACCCCTCCACTTT

v_gene: TRBV27
abundance: .
j_gene: TRBJ1-2
len: 16
d_gene: .
CDR3aa: CASSAHPQGYSYGYTF
CDR3nt: TGTGCCAGCAGTGCCCACCCCCAGGGGTATTCCTATGGCTACACCTTC

v_gene: TRBV29-1
abundance: many
j_gene: TRBJ1-2
len: 12
d_gene: .
CDR3aa: CSVGYPEKGYTF
CDR3nt: TGCAGCGTTGGGTACCCCGAGAAAGGCTACACCTTC

v_gene: TRBV7-2
abundance: many
j_gene: TRBJ2-1
len: 15
d_gene: .
CDR3aa: CASSSPPGGRNEQFF
CDR3nt: TGTGCCAGCAGCTCTCCTCCGGGGGGCCGCAATGAGCAGTTCTTC

v_gene: TRBV7-7
abundance: .
j_gene: TRBJ2-7
len: 13
d_gene: .
CDR3aa: CASSAGLHYEQYF
CDR3nt: TGTGCTAGCAGCGCGGGACTCCACTACGAGCAGTACTTC

v_gene: TRBV19
abundance: many
j_gene: TRBJ1-1
len: 15
d_gene: .
CDR3aa: CASSIAQRQNTEAFF
CDR3nt: TGTGCCAGTAGTATCGCGCAGCGACAGAACACTGAAGCTTTCTTT

v_gene: TRBV11-2
abundance: few
j_gene: TRBJ1-6
len: 17
d_gene: .
CDR3aa: CASSLDLTAADNSPLHF
CDR3nt: TGTGCCAGCAGCTTAGACCTAACGGCAGCCGATAATTCACCCCTCCACTTT

v_gene: TRBV20-1
abundance: few
j_gene: TRBJ2-1
len: 14
d_gene: TRBD2
CDR3aa: CSAMLAGGYNEQFF
CDR3nt: TGCAGTGCGATGCTAGCGGGGGGGTACAATGAGCAGTTCTTC

v_gene: TRBV6-5
abundance: many
j_gene: TRBJ2-3
len: 15
d_gene: .
CDR3aa: CASRPVGTGTDTQYF
CDR3nt: TGTGCCAGCAGACCGGTTGGTACGGGCACAGATACGCAGTATTTT

v_gene: TRBV20-1
abundance: many
j_gene: TRBJ2-3
len: 14
d_gene: TRBD2
CDR3aa: CSARPGLATDTQYF
CDR3nt: TGCAGTGCTAGACCGGGACTAGCTACAGATACGCAGTATTTT

v_gene: TRBV4-2
abundance: many
j_gene: TRBJ1-4
len: 16
d_gene: .
CDR3aa: CASSLRTASGNEKLFF
CDR3nt: TGTGCCAGCAGCCTTAGGACAGCCTCAGGGAATGAAAAACTGTTTTTT

v_gene: TRBV7-2
abundance: many
j_gene: TRBJ2-7
len: 15
d_gene: TRBD1
CDR3aa: CASSLSQGFLYEQYF
CDR3nt: TGTGCCAGCAGCTTGTCACAGGGGTTCCTCTACGAGCAGTACTTC

v_gene: TRBV10-3
abundance: .
j_gene: TRBJ1-4
len: 13
d_gene: .
CDR3aa: CAISGGIGEKLFF
CDR3nt: TGTGCCATCAGTGGGGGAATTGGGGAAAAACTGTTTTTT

v_gene: TRBV5-1
abundance: few
j_gene: TRBJ2-3
len: 15
d_gene: .
CDR3aa: CASSLEWGRGETQYF
CDR3nt: TGCGCCAGCAGCTTGGAGTGGGGGCGCGGGGAAACGCAGTATTTT

v_gene: TRBV7-9
abundance: .
j_gene: TRBJ2-1
len: 18
d_gene: TRBD1
CDR3aa: CASSLATGGFVSGNEQFF
CDR3nt: TGTGCCAGCAGCTTAGCGACAGGGGGCTTCGTTTCGGGCAATGAGCAGTTCTTC

v_gene: TRBV10-3
abundance: few
j_gene: TRBJ2-1
len: 12
d_gene: TRBD1
CDR3aa: CAFSTGVDEQFF
CDR3nt: TGTGCCTTCTCAACAGGGGTGGATGAGCAGTTCTTC

v_gene: TRBV27
abundance: many
j_gene: TRBJ2-7
len: 14
d_gene: .
CDR3aa: CASSLWAGGYEQYF
CDR3nt: TGTGCCAGCAGTTTATGGGCAGGGGGGTACGAGCAGTACTTC

v_gene: TRBV6-5
abundance: few
j_gene: TRBJ2-7
len: 15
d_gene: TRBD1
CDR3aa: CASSWTGGTDYEQYF
CDR3nt: TGTGCCAGCAGCTGGACAGGGGGTACCGACTACGAGCAGTACTTC

v_gene: TRBV24-1
abundance: .
j_gene: TRBJ1-5
len: 13
d_gene: .
CDR3aa: CAAGAGSKQPQHF
CDR3nt: TGTGCCGCGGGGGCGGGGAGTAAGCAGCCCCAGCATTTT

v_gene: TRBV7-7
abundance: many
j_gene: TRBJ2-5
len: 16
d_gene: TRBD2
CDR3aa: CASSLTSGGQKETQYF
CDR3nt: TGTGCTAGCAGCTTAACTAGCGGGGGACAAAAAGAGACCCAGTACTTC

v_gene: TRBV7-9
abundance: many
j_gene: TRBJ1-5
len: 12
d_gene: .
CDR3aa: CASSNPGKPQHF
CDR3nt: TGTGCCAGCAGCAACCCGGGGAAACCCCAGCATTTT

v_gene: TRBV5-1
abundance: few
j_gene: TRBJ2-5
len: 13
d_gene: .
CDR3aa: CASSLGDEETQYF
CDR3nt: TGCGCCAGCAGCTTGGGGGATGAAGAGACCCAGTACTTC

v_gene: TRBV4-3
abundance: few
j_gene: TRBJ2-3
len: 15
d_gene: TRBD2
CDR3aa: CASSQDSGATDTQYF
CDR3nt: TGCGCCAGCAGCCAGGATAGCGGGGCAACAGATACGCAGTATTTT

v_gene: TRBV7-8
abundance: many
j_gene: TRBJ2-7
len: 15
d_gene: TRBD2
CDR3aa: CASSLESSGGYEQYF
CDR3nt: TGTGCCAGCAGCTTAGAATCTAGCGGGGGCTACGAGCAGTACTTC

v_gene: TRBV28
abundance: medium-sized
j_gene: TRBJ2-7
len: 15
d_gene: TRBD1
CDR3aa: CASSQHPRDRDEQYF
CDR3nt: TGTGCCAGCAGTCAACACCCCCGGGACAGGGACGAGCAGTACTTC

v_gene: TRBV7-8
abundance: many
j_gene: TRBJ2-3
len: 13
d_gene: .
CDR3aa: CASSLDQGDTQYF
CDR3nt: TGTGCCAGCAGCTTAGATCAGGGAGATACGCAGTATTTT

v_gene: TRBV5-1
abundance: many
j_gene: TRBJ1-5
len: 15
d_gene: .
CDR3aa: CASSLDLGADQPQHF
CDR3nt: TGCGCCAGCAGCTTGGATTTGGGGGCGGATCAGCCCCAGCATTTT

v_gene: TRBV28
abundance: many
j_gene: TRBJ2-7
len: 13
d_gene: TRBD1
CDR3aa: CASRGQGQGEQYF
CDR3nt: TGTGCCAGCAGGGGACAGGGGCAAGGGGAGCAGTACTTC

v_gene: TRBV5-6
abundance: .
j_gene: TRBJ2-7
len: 15
d_gene: TRBD1
CDR3aa: CASSAWTGGLYEQYF
CDR3nt: TGTGCCAGCAGCGCCTGGACAGGGGGTCTCTACGAGCAGTACTTC

v_gene: TRBV3-1
abundance: .
j_gene: TRBJ2-5
len: 15
d_gene: .
CDR3aa: CASSQERGTQETQYF
CDR3nt: TGTGCCAGCAGCCAAGAGCGGGGAACCCAAGAGACCCAGTACTTC

v_gene: TRBV24-1
abundance: .
j_gene: TRBJ2-2
len: 14
d_gene: .
CDR3aa: CATTTSRNTGELFF
CDR3nt: TGTGCCACCACCACCAGCCGAAACACCGGGGAGCTGTTTTTT

v_gene: TRBV27
abundance: .
j_gene: TRBJ2-6
len: 19
d_gene: TRBD1
CDR3aa: CASRRTGDTSFSGANVLTF
CDR3nt: TGTGCCAGCAGAAGGACAGGGGATACCTCCTTCTCTGGGGCCAACGTCCTGACTTTC

v_gene: TRBV11-2
abundance: many
j_gene: TRBJ2-1
len: 14
d_gene: TRBD2
CDR3aa: CASSPLAGTNEQFF
CDR3nt: TGTGCCAGCAGCCCACTAGCGGGGACCAATGAGCAGTTCTTC

v_gene: TRBV7-2
abundance: many
j_gene: TRBJ2-2
len: 14
d_gene: .
CDR3aa: CASSLARESGELFF
CDR3nt: TGTGCCAGCAGCTTAGCTAGGGAGTCCGGGGAGCTGTTTTTT

v_gene: TRBV5-1
abundance: many
j_gene: TRBJ2-2
len: 14
d_gene: .
CDR3aa: CASGGGAGTGELFF
CDR3nt: TGCGCCAGCGGAGGAGGCGCCGGCACCGGGGAGCTGTTTTTT

v_gene: TRBV18
abundance: .
j_gene: TRBJ2-5
len: 16
d_gene: TRBD1
CDR3aa: CASSPWDRDGLETQYF
CDR3nt: TGTGCCAGCTCACCGTGGGACAGGGACGGCCTCGAGACCCAGTACTTC

v_gene: TRBV6-5
abundance: many
j_gene: TRBJ2-1
len: 17
d_gene: TRBD1
CDR3aa: CASSYPSTGGARNEQFF
CDR3nt: TGTGCCAGCAGTTACCCGTCAACAGGGGGCGCGAGGAATGAGCAGTTCTTC

v_gene: TRBV12-3/TRBV12-4
abundance: many
j_gene: TRBJ2-1
len: 17
d_gene: TRBD2
CDR3aa: CASSPTAGEYTYNEQFF
CDR3nt: TGTGCCAGCAGTCCTACAGCGGGGGAGTATACTTACAATGAGCAGTTCTTC

v_gene: TRBV10-1
abundance: many
j_gene: TRBJ2-3
len: 15
d_gene: .
CDR3aa: CASSESPEPTDTQYF
CDR3nt: TGCGCCAGCAGTGAGTCTCCAGAACCCACAGATACGCAGTATTTT

v_gene: TRBV5-1
abundance: .
j_gene: TRBJ2-3
len: 13
d_gene: .
CDR3aa: CASSLTGTDTQYF
CDR3nt: TGCGCCAGCAGCTTGACAGGCACAGATACGCAGTATTTT

v_gene: TRBV7-6
abundance: many
j_gene: TRBJ2-1
len: 14
d_gene: TRBD2
CDR3aa: CASSFAGEYNEQFF
CDR3nt: TGTGCCAGCAGCTTTGCGGGGGAGTACAATGAGCAGTTCTTC

v_gene: TRBV6-6
abundance: .
j_gene: TRBJ1-1
len: 13
d_gene: .
CDR3aa: CASSLQENTEAFF
CDR3nt: TGTGCCAGCAGTTTGCAGGAGAACACTGAAGCTTTCTTT

v_gene: TRBV2
abundance: few
j_gene: TRBJ2-1
len: 16
d_gene: TRBD1
CDR3aa: CASREDRGGSYNEQFF
CDR3nt: TGTGCCAGCAGAGAAGACAGGGGGGGATCCTACAATGAGCAGTTCTTC

v_gene: TRBV2
abundance: .
j_gene: TRBJ1-6
len: 16
d_gene: .
CDR3aa: CASSGRDTHYNSPLHF
CDR3nt: TGTGCCAGCAGTGGGCGGGACACTCACTATAATTCACCCCTCCACTTT

v_gene: TRBV11-3
abundance: .
j_gene: TRBJ2-5
len: 17
d_gene: TRBD2
CDR3aa: CASSTGRTSGGQETQYF
CDR3nt: TGTGCCAGCAGCACCGGAAGGACTAGCGGGGGCCAAGAGACCCAGTACTTC

v_gene: TRBV24-1
abundance: many
j_gene: TRBJ2-5
len: 15
d_gene: TRBD2
CDR3aa: CATSDAGTSLETQYF
CDR3nt: TGTGCCACCAGTGATGCCGGGACTAGCCTGGAGACCCAGTACTTC

v_gene: TRBV3-1
abundance: few
j_gene: TRBJ2-2
len: 17
d_gene: TRBD2
CDR3aa: CASSPRAGTSVSGELFF
CDR3nt: TGTGCCAGCAGCCCCCGGGCCGGGACTAGCGTTTCCGGGGAGCTGTTTTTT

v_gene: TRBV7-9
abundance: many
j_gene: TRBJ2-1
len: 12
d_gene: .
CDR3aa: CASSPQGGEQFF
CDR3nt: TGTGCCAGCAGCCCACAGGGAGGTGAGCAGTTCTTC

v_gene: TRBV10-1
abundance: many
j_gene: TRBJ1-4
len: 14
d_gene: .
CDR3aa: CASSTGQPNEKLFF
CDR3nt: TGCGCCAGCAGTACGGGACAACCGAATGAAAAACTGTTTTTT